The TCR beta chain described here comes from a study of PD-1 blockade in classical Hodgkin lymphoma. Whole-study context: Treatment was intravenous nivolumab, 3 mg/kg every 2 weeks, until progression.

Time point specified: cycle 4 day 1 (C4D1), after 5 to 7 weeks of nivolumab. Each of the patients experienced relapse following autologous stem cell transplantation, and their brentuximab vedotin exposure differed. General observations from the study: Why repertoires differed is undefined; disease activity or prior therapy possibly contributed. Patients were excluded if nivolumab began under 1 year after ASCT (the autologous transplant). Newly diagnosed patients were reported to exhibit reduced baseline TCR diversity relative to healthy donors.

The CDR3 has 15 amino acids. V gave up 0 bases and J gave up 0 bases, with 10 bases separating them. Germline CDR1 SGHRS, CDR2 YFSETQ. In the case of this clone: Antigen: not known.

TCRdb keeps only in-frame clones here, not all; method: immunoSEQ multiplex PCR. The sample shows 35,000 to 50,000 clones, 60% to 70% of them seen only once. Sequencing used peripheral blood mononuclear cells (PBMCs), obtained before the fourth cycle of nivolumab. V gene TRBV5-1 combines with J gene TRBJ2-7; D possibly corresponds to TRBD1 (5 bases). This sequence was found in a human donor with classical Hodgkin lymphoma. The CDR3 sequence is CASSLGQFPSYEQYF. CDR3 sequence (DNA): TGCGCCAGCAGCTTGGGACAGTTCCCCTCCTACGAGCAGTACTTC.